This T cell receptor beta chain was recorded in a study of T cell responses to AZD1222 COVID-19 vaccine (dated by TCRdb to the early 2020s). Notes on the research overall: TCR sequencing covered 230 to 250 trial participants: 200 to 220 given two doses of AZD1222 and some 25 given two doses of MenACWY control vaccine. Trial participants were enrolled into age subgroups of 18-55, 56-69 and 70-plus years, which contained about 160, 30 and 59 TCR-sequenced participants, respectively. Overall study outcomes, separate from this receptor: Only five or six AZD1222 recipients were SARS-CoV-2 seropositive at baseline, limiting conclusions about previously exposed vaccinees. Reportedly, almost half of the unique spike-specific TCRs recognized epitopes lying outside the regions that are mutated in the B.1.351 and B.1.1.7 variants. After two AZD1222 doses, both the breadth and the depth of spike-specific TCRs were significantly higher than at day 0 and than in MenACWY recipients. Because no samples from the day 14 peak response were available, repertoires could be characterized only after the peak T cell response. In the small 56-69-year group, the increase in depth fell short of significance, most likely because of low power. Most participants were white British and females outnumbered males, and the authors suggested that clonal diversity may have been underestimated. The vaccine-associated CD4 TCRs covered the entire spike protein, and the dominant responses fell in regions 160-218 and 743-854.

The CDR3 regions of human TCRbeta chains were analyzed by immunosequencing. The authors processed their data as follows. TCRs in the repertoires were compared against a reference library of SARS-CoV-2-specific TCRs that had been generated with the MIRA antigen-specificity platform. Breadth was defined as the fraction of unique TCRs that were SARS-CoV-2-associated, and depth was defined as the fraction of total T cells that were SARS-CoV-2-associated. Using the MIRA data, each spike-specific TCR was mapped to the spike region that the TCR reacts to and placed in a CD4 or CD8 class. Log10-transformed breadth and depth values were compared by one-way ANOVA with Sidak's multiple comparisons tests. TCRdb obtained this table from immuneACCESS and retained in-frame rearrangements with V and J assigned. These tables miss some clones; where compared with another copy, unresolved V genes account for less than half of the shortfall, and the remainder is unexplained. V and J calls and clone size are as listed in that table; D and trimming were resolved from the DNA. Across this sample there are approximately 93,000 clones, with 89% seen only once. The ten most abundant clones make up approximately 5% of the sample.

Reading from cysteine to phenylalanine, the CDR3 counts 20 amino acids. The entry retains the CDR3 DNA only, 60 bases that are in frame from base 1. In regard to this clone: Its antigen is currently not known. No qualities accompany the bases; no much larger clone lies one base away.

This specimen's time point label, per the study, means: about 28 days (+/-7) after the second vaccine dose. AZD1222 recipients given second doses at about 4 weeks or at about 12 weeks were pooled, since spike-specific TCR depth and breadth were not found to differ between the two schedules. The vaccinee samples were drawn from two UK trials, COV001 and COV002, one of which was a single-blind randomized controlled phase 2/3 trial testing AZD1222 (ChAdOx1 nCoV-19) in healthy adults. For TCRbeta chain sequencing, PBMC samples were collected from trial participants at day 0 and at day 28 after the second dose.

The sequence came from an adult who received the AZD1222 COVID-19 vaccine. The sequences come from peripheral blood, collected 28 days after the second AZD1222 dose. Recombination linked TRBV7-5 to TRBJ2-3; TRBD1, as called in the table, went unchecked against the DNA. TRBV7-5 is a documented pseudogene. The CDR3 sequence is CARSRNLTGKSRISTDTQYF. The DNA sequence follows: TGTGCCAGAAGCAGGAACCTCACAGGGAAATCTCGAATCAGCACAGATACGCAGTATTTT.